A selection of T cell receptor beta chains follows, all from one sample in a study of blood T cell repertoires in COVID-19. Sequenced by immunoSEQ multiplex PCR; TCRdb stores in-frame clones only, minus some. The sample includes about 330,000 clones, about 87% of them seen just once. Source material: PBMCs or T cells enriched from blood (not recorded which). The receptor set was obtained from a woman in her 30s who had recovered from COVID-19. CDR3s include the opening cysteine and the closing phenylalanine or tryptophan. The D gene is left open where the match is weak. Some rows have no size entry. The others give once, few or many, or a class for an expanded clone.

j_call	d_call	clone_size	v_call	cdr3_aa	cdr3_nt
TRBJ2-3	.	.	TRBV30	CAWSKGVGTDTQYF	TGTGCCTGGAGTAAAGGGGTTGGCACAGATACGCAGTATTTT
TRBJ2-1	TRBD1	once	TRBV5-8	CASRTLTGVSYNEQFF	TGTGCCAGCAGAACACTTACAGGGGTTTCGTACAATGAGCAGTTCTTC
TRBJ1-1	.	.	TRBV5-8	CASSPGQGYTEAFF	TGTGCCAGCAGCCCGGGGCAGGGGTATACTGAAGCTTTCTTT
TRBJ1-2	.	.	TRBV5-4	CASSPRIGYGYTF	TGTGCCAGCAGCCCCCGGATCGGGTATGGCTACACCTTC
TRBJ2-1	.	.	TRBV4-1	CASSQVGVYPLFFVEQFF	TGCGCCAGCAGCCAAGTCGGGGTCTACCCCTTATTTTTTGTTGAGCAGTTCTTC
TRBJ2-5	.	few	TRBV5-1	CASSPGRQETQYF	TGCGCCAGCAGCCCAGGGAGGCAAGAGACCCAGTACTTC
TRBJ1-2	.	.	TRBV19	CASSIRSSNYGYTF	TGTGCCAGTAGTATAAGGAGTTCTAACTATGGCTACACCTTC
TRBJ2-1	.	.	TRBV4-1	CASSQAGILQGPLGGEQFF	TGCGCCAGCAGCCAAGCGGGGATCCTCCAGGGGCCCCTCGGTGGGGAGCAGTTCTTC
TRBJ1-4	TRBD1	few	TRBV15	CATSRQGDHEKLFF	TGTGCCACCAGCAGACAGGGGGATCATGAAAAACTGTTTTTT
TRBJ1-4	.	.	TRBV14	CASSQSIPGVSNEKLFF	TGTGCCAGCAGCCAATCAATTCCCGGGGTATCTAATGAAAAACTGTTTTTT
TRBJ1-5	TRBD1	.	TRBV4-1	CASSHKAGTGGEGNQPQHF	TGCGCCAGCAGCCACAAGGCCGGGACAGGGGGGGAGGGCAATCAGCCCCAGCATTTT
TRBJ2-3	TRBD1	.	TRBV5-5	CASSLGPDRADTQYF	TGTGCCAGCAGCTTGGGGCCGGACAGGGCAGATACGCAGTATTTT
TRBJ1-1	.	.	TRBV5-4	CASSPSLAQDSVEAFF	TGTGCCAGCAGCCCATCCCTGGCACAGGACAGTGTGGAAGCTTTCTTT
TRBJ1-2	TRBD1	.	TRBV27	CASTRDRGMEGYTF	TGTGCCAGCACCCGGGACAGGGGGATGGAAGGCTACACCTTC
TRBJ2-1	TRBD1	.	TRBV11-2	CASSLATGGEVF	TGTGCCAGCAGCTTGGCGACAGGGGGCGAAGTCTTC
TRBJ1-5	.	.	TRBV7-8	CASSLEFSLVTEYSNQPQHF	TGTGCCAGCAGCTTAGAATTCTCGCTAGTGACGGAGTATTCCAATCAGCCCCAGCATTTT
TRBJ1-2	TRBD1	few	TRBV25-1	CASSDYRGDGYTF	TGTGCCAGCAGTGATTACAGGGGGGATGGCTACACCTTC
TRBJ2-2	TRBD2	.	TRBV9	CASKSGGNTGELFF	TGTGCCAGTAAGAGCGGGGGAAACACCGGGGAGCTGTTTTTT
TRBJ2-7	TRBD1	.	TRBV5-1	CASSLATGYEQYF	TGCGCCAGCAGCTTGGCGACAGGGTACGAGCAGTACTTC
TRBJ1-1	TRBD1	once	TRBV6-1	CASSEGRGRAEAFF	TGTGCCAGCAGTGAAGGCAGGGGGAGAGCTGAAGCTTTCTTT
TRBJ1-1	.	.	TRBV24-1	CATSAGANTEAFF	TGTGCCACCAGTGCAGGGGCGAACACTGAAGCTTTCTTT
TRBJ1-2	.	.	TRBV7-2	CASSPSLYGYTF	TGTGCCAGCAGCCCAAGCCTGTATGGCTACACCTTC
TRBJ1-1	.	.	TRBV28	CASSPEGGSRNTEAFF	TGTGCCAGCAGTCCCGAGGGGGGGAGTCGGAACACTGAAGCTTTCTTT
TRBJ2-1	TRBD2	.	TRBV3-1/TRBV3-2	CASSQDIAGPYNEQFF	TGTGCCAGCAGCCAAGATATAGCGGGGCCCTACAATGAGCAGTTCTTC
TRBJ1-1	.	.	TRBV7-2	CASSPGLSNTEAFF	TGTGCCAGCAGCCCAGGCCTTTCGAACACTGAAGCTTTCTTT
TRBJ1-2	TRBD1	.	TRBV11-2	CASSSPLPGQNYGYTF	TGTGCCAGCAGCTCCCCGCTTCCGGGACAGAACTATGGCTACACCTTC
TRBJ2-2	.	.	TRBV7-2	CASSLVQSTGELFF	TGTGCCAGCAGCTTAGTCCAGTCCACCGGGGAGCTGTTTTTT
TRBJ2-2	.	.	TRBV7-6	CASSQGAGELFF	TGTGCCAGCAGTCAAGGGGCCGGGGAGCTGTTTTTT
TRBJ1-6	.	.	TRBV15	CATSRDNEGPLHF	TGTGCCACCAGCAGAGATAACGAGGGACCCCTCCACTTT
TRBJ1-1	.	.	TRBV19	CASSSGPEAFF	TGTGCCAGTAGTTCTGGGCCTGAAGCTTTCTTT
TRBJ1-1	TRBD1	few	TRBV2	CASSQQGAPGKAFF	TGTGCCAGCAGTCAACAGGGGGCCCCAGGAAAAGCTTTCTTT
TRBJ2-7	.	few	TRBV7-9	CASSGTGHSYEQYF	TGTGCCAGCAGCGGAACCGGACACTCCTACGAGCAGTACTTC
TRBJ1-3	.	.	TRBV27	CASSPNRDSGNTIYF	TGTGCCAGCAGTCCTAACAGGGACTCTGGAAACACCATATATTTT
TRBJ2-1	TRBD2	.	TRBV7-3	CASSLNPGLNYNEQFF	TGTGCCAGCAGCTTGAACCCGGGACTAAACTACAATGAGCAGTTCTTC
TRBJ2-2	.	once	TRBV5-4	CASSPSIGGARTGELFF	TGTGCCAGCAGCCCCTCGATAGGGGGGGCACGGACCGGGGAGCTGTTTTTT
TRBJ1-2	.	.	TRBV5-1	CASSLRTGGGGYTF	TGCGCCAGCAGCTTAAGGACGGGAGGAGGTGGCTACACCTTC
TRBJ2-7	TRBD1	.	TRBV29-1	CSAGAGTGDREQYF	TGCAGCGCCGGGGCGGGGACAGGGGACCGCGAGCAGTACTTC